This entry lists 22 T cell receptor beta chains sequenced from one sample in a study of shared clonotypes between healthy human individuals (dated by TCRdb to the early 2020s). The method was the immunoSEQ multiplex PCR assay. The table was pulled from immuneACCESS by TCRdb, which kept in-frame rearrangements only. Such tables lose some clones; where checked, under half of the loss comes from unresolved V genes, and the rest has no known cause. The sample records about 1 million clones, around 74% of which are singletons. Approximately 1.5% of the sample lies in the top ten. Sequencing input: memory CD4+ T cells sorted from blood. What the cell subset or site label conveys for this sample: CD45RA-negative fraction. These receptors were obtained from a man aged 18 to 35 in good health.

This rearrangement joins TRBV5-1 to TRBJ2-2; no clear D. Trimming cost V 3 bases and J 4 bases, with 7 bases left between them. Germline CDR1 is SGHRS and CDR2 is YFSETQ. This CDR3 has 13 amino acids. The CDR3 loop is CASSSQLTGELFF. Written as DNA, the CDR3 is TGCGCCAGCAGCTCACAACTCACCGGGGAGCTGTTTTTT.

This clone appeared a few times. The chain joins TRBV5-1 to TRBJ2-2, with 10 bases lining up with TRBD2. The CDR3 runs 16 residues. Germline CDR1 is SGHRS and CDR2 is YFSETQ. V was clipped by 3 bases and J by 0 bases; unmatched bases: 2. Here the CDR3 reads CASSYGTSANTGELFF. CDR3 DNA sequence: TGCGCCAGCAGCTATGGGACTAGCGCGAACACCGGGGAGCTGTTTTTT. Full variable domain (outside the CDR3, taken from reference TRBV5-1 and TRBJ2-2): KAGVTQTPRYLIKTRGQQVTLSCSPISGHRSVSWYQQTPGQGLQFLFEYFSETQRNKGNFPGRFSGRQFSNSRSEMNVSTLELGDSALYLCASSYGTSANTGELFFGEGSRLTVL.

The CDR3 nucleotides are TGTGCCAGCAGTGAACCGAACCTGGGCTCCTACGAGCAGTACTTC. As protein: CASSEPNLGSYEQYF. This chain uses TRBV6-1 with TRBJ2-7, with D hard to call. V lost 2 bases and J 0 bases, leaving 11 bases between the germline ends. There are 15 residues in the CDR3. Germline V gene sequence: CDR1 MNHNS, CDR2 SASEGT.

The V call is TRBV5-4, the J call TRBJ1-1; the match to TRBD1 covers 7 bases. The CDR3 runs 15 residues. CDR1 is SGHNT, CDR2 YYREEE, per germline (reference sequence). Losses at the gene ends were 4 bases for V and 1 base for J; bases not matched to a gene: 7. The CDR3 DNA follows: TGTGCCAGCAGCACAGAGGGGGCAGGGAACACTGAAGCTTTCTTT. Translated, it gives CASSTEGAGNTEAFF.

The chain combines TRBV29-1 with TRBJ1-1, with D perhaps matching TRBD1 (6 bases). The CDR3 covers 15 residues. With 5 bases removed from V and 1 base from J, the gap between germline ends came to 17 bases. In germline, CDR1 is SQVTM, CDR2 ANQGSEA. The CDR3 region has the DNA TGCAGCGTTCGGGACACAAGATGGGAGAACACTGAAGCTTTCTTT. Encoded protein: CSVRDTRWENTEAFF.

In its sample, this clone was seen once. This chain links TRBV25-1 with TRBJ2-3; 9 bases fit TRBD2. The CDR3 sequence is 15 residues long. V was clipped by 6 bases and J by 0 bases; unmatched bases: 4. Germline V gene data show CDR1 as MGHDK and CDR2 as SYGVNS. Written as DNA, the CDR3 is TGTGCCAGCAGACCTAGCGGGGCCAGCACAGATACGCAGTATTTT. This translates into CASRPSGASTDTQYF.

With respect to this clone: The sample contains more than one DNA sequence encoding this CDR3. The CDR3 is CAWSVDSNQPQHF. The CDR3 DNA is TGTGCCTGGAGTGTAGACAGCAATCAGCCCCAGCATTTT. The V gene is TRBV30, the J gene TRBJ1-5; D not certain. Germline V gives CDR1 GTSNPN, CDR2 SVGIG (reference sequence). V lost 0 bases, J lost 1 base, and 4 bases lay in between. This CDR3 spans 13 amino acids.

The chain has TRBV7-2 and TRBJ2-1, with D perhaps being TRBD1 or TRBD2 (6 bases each). CDR1 is SGHTA, CDR2 FQGNSA, per germline. The V end lost 7 bases, the J end lost 9 bases, and 16 bases lay between the germline ends. This CDR3 is built from 13 residues. The CDR3 spells CASTTRGSSEQFF. CDR3 nucleotides: TGTGCCAGCACGACTAGGGGGTCGAGTGAGCAGTTCTTC. Based on the CDR3 plus reference TRBV7-2 and TRBJ2-1, the full variable domain is GAGVSQSPSNKVTEKGKDVELRCDPISGHTALYWYRQSLGQGLEFLIYFQGNSAPDKSGLPSDRFSAERTGGSVSTLTIQRTQQEDSAVYLCASTTRGSSEQFFGPGTRLTVL.

The genes are TRBV7-2 and TRBJ1-2; D call uncertain. Trimming left V 5 bases short and J 0 bases short, with 19 bases between. Germline V CDR1 and CDR2: SGHTA, FQGNSA. The CDR3 is 17 amino acids. The DNA for the CDR3 is TGTGCCAGCAGCCTCCCTATGTCCGGACCAACTAACTATGGCTACACCTTC. It yields the protein CASSLPMSGPTNYGYTF.

The rearrangement joins TRBV2 to TRBJ2-3, with D possibly matching TRBD1 (7 bases). Germline V gene data show CDR1 as SNHLY and CDR2 as FYNNEI. V lost 4 bases and J 4 bases, leaving 15 bases between the germline ends. This CDR3 region has 15 residues. CDR3 nucleotides: TGTGCCAGCAGTGTCACGCAGGGGGGTCCAGATACGCAGTATTTT. Translated, it gives CASSVTQGGPDTQYF.

The chain has TRBV7-2 and TRBJ2-2, with D unclear. The CDR3 contains 14 residues. Germline-derived CDR1 and CDR2 are SGHTA and FQGNSA. V shed 1 base and J shed 1 base, with 4 bases lying between them. The CDR3 reads CASSLVGNTGELFF. The CDR3 nucleotides read TGTGCCAGCAGCTTAGTTGGGAACACCGGGGAGCTGTTTTTT.

The chain links TRBV5-5 to TRBJ2-7; tentative D call: TRBD1 (6 bases). Germline CDR1 reads SGHKS; CDR2 reads YYEKEE (reference sequence). V lost 5 bases and J 2 bases, leaving 14 bases between the germline ends. The CDR3 contains 14 residues. The CDR3: CASRPSAGAYEQYF. The CDR3 region has the DNA TGTGCCAGCAGGCCTTCCGCAGGGGCCTACGAGCAGTACTTC.

J is TRBJ2-3 and V is TRBV11-2, with D perhaps TRBD1 (6 bases). The germline V gene has CDR1 SGHAT and CDR2 FQNNGV. The length of the CDR3 is 14 residues. V was pared by 5 bases and J by 4 bases, with 13 bases between. CDR3 protein: CASSPNRVADTQYF. CDR3 nucleotides: TGTGCCAGCAGCCCCAACAGGGTTGCAGATACGCAGTATTTT.

The chain couples TRBV28 to TRBJ2-4; TRBD2 matches 11 bases. V gave up 4 bases and J gave up 3 bases; unmatched junction bases: 11. Germline V gene sequence: CDR1 MDHEN, CDR2 SYDVKM. The CDR3 is 18 residues long. The CDR3, as DNA: TGTGCCAGCAGTTCCGGGACTAGCGGCCCGTCAGGCAAAAACATTCAGTACTTC. This sequence encodes CASSSGTSGPSGKNIQYF.

The V call is TRBV9, the J call TRBJ2-1, with D hard to call. Germline CDR1 SGDLS, CDR2 YYNGEE. Trimming took off 0 bases at V and 9 bases at J, with 7 bases between the two ends. The CDR3 has 12 residues. This CDR3 is CASSVVTSEQFF. In nucleotides, the CDR3 is TGTGCCAGCAGCGTAGTAACGTCTGAGCAGTTCTTC.

Here the CDR3 DNA reads TGTGCCAGCAGGTCGGGACAGGGCGCTTCTGAAGCTTTCTTT. This translates into CASRSGQGASEAFF. The rearrangement joins TRBV2 to TRBJ1-1; 9 nucleotides agree with TRBD1. The V segment lost 6 bases and the J segment 6 bases; nucleotides outside the gene matches: 8. Germline loops: CDR1 SNHLY, CDR2 FYNNEI. CDR3 size: 14 residues.

This clone was seen repeatedly, ten times or more. The chain couples TRBV29-1 to TRBJ2-5; 8 bases agree with TRBD2. Looked up from germline, CDR1 is SQVTM and CDR2 is ANQGSEA. This CDR3 has 15 amino acids. Losses at the gene ends were 8 bases for V and 1 base for J; bases not matched to a gene: 12. The CDR3 spells CSPRVSGGRQETQYF. As DNA, the CDR3 is TGCAGCCCTCGCGTGAGCGGGGGCCGCCAAGAGACCCAGTACTTC.

This chain's CDR3 is CASSLQTGIYEQYF. The CDR3 DNA follows: TGTGCCAGCAGCTTACAAACAGGGATTTACGAGCAGTACTTC. The chain is built from TRBV11-2 and TRBJ2-7; tentatively, D is TRBD1 (6 bases). The V end lost 2 bases, the J end lost 4 bases, and 12 bases lay between the germline ends. Germline CDR1 and CDR2: SGHAT and FQNNGV. The CDR3 has 14 amino acids.

The V and J genes are TRBV7-9 and TRBJ2-1, with 7 bases lining up with TRBD2. The CDR3 extends over 16 amino acids. Trimming cost V 3 bases and J 4 bases; bases outside gene matches: 9. Germline loops: CDR1 SEHNR, CDR2 FQNEAQ (reference sequence). The CDR3 nucleotides read TGTGCCAGCAGCTTTGTTGTGCTAGCGGTTTACAATGAGCAGTTCTTC. It yields the protein CASSFVVLAVYNEQFF.

The gene calls are TRBV28 and TRBJ1-5; no firm D call. The V and J ends lost 5 bases and 7 bases respectively, with 18 bases between them. The germline CDR1 and CDR2 sequences are MDHEN and SYDVKM. The CDR3 runs 15 residues. As DNA, the CDR3 is TGTGCCAGCAGTCTGATACCTGGGGTGGGCCAGCCCCAGCATTTT. Amino acid sequence: CASSLIPGVGQPQHF.

This clone was detected a few times. This rearrangement joins TRBV5-1 to TRBJ2-7; tentatively, D is TRBD1 (6 bases). Trimming shortened V by 1 base and J by 1 base, and 12 bases separated the two germline ends. The CDR3 sequence is 15 residues long. From germline, CDR1 is SGHRS and CDR2 YFSETQ. The CDR3 loop reads CASSLTNRASYEQYF. In DNA, the CDR3 is TGCGCCAGCAGCTTGACTAACAGGGCTTCCTACGAGCAGTACTTC.

A single count supports this clone. The genes are TRBV2 and TRBJ1-1; D unresolved. Trimming stripped 3 bases from V and 6 bases from J, with 20 bases between. This CDR3 contains 16 residues. CDR1 and CDR2 (germline): SNHLY, FYNNEI. The CDR3 spells CASSEGAVSLGSEAFF. The CDR3 coding sequence is TGTGCCAGCAGTGAGGGAGCAGTAAGTTTGGGCTCTGAAGCTTTCTTT.